This passage covers 3 T cell receptor beta chains from one sample sequenced in a study of OX40 agonist ivuxolimab in advanced cancers. TCRdb keeps only in-frame clones here, not all; method: immunoSEQ multiplex PCR. The data contain tens of thousands of clones, 80% to 85% of them singletons. The input for sequencing was CD4+ or CD8+ T cells sorted from blood, taken in a trial of the OX40 agonist ivuxolimab. These receptors were taken from an adult with an advanced solid tumor such as melanoma, head and neck, liver or kidney cancer.

This clone was found a few times. The chain carries TRBV7-8 and TRBJ1-5; D unclear. V was trimmed by 1 base and J by 10 bases, leaving 11 bases between them. The CDR3 is made up of 13 amino acids. Per germline, CDR1 SGHVS and CDR2 FQNEAQ. CDR3 coding DNA: TGTGCCAGCAGCTTAGAGTTAGGCCAACCCCAGCATTTT. Translated, it gives CASSLELGQPQHF.

The chain carries TRBV5-1 and TRBJ2-2; possibly TRBD1 for D (6 bases). From germline, CDR1 is SGHRS and CDR2 YFSETQ. Between the trimmed V and J ends, which lost 0 bases and 6 bases, there was a span of 9 bases. The CDR3 has 14 amino acids. CDR3 nucleotide sequence: TGCGCCAGCAGCTTGGCCGCAGGGGCCGGGGAGCTGTTTTTT. Translated: CASSLAAGAGELFF.

The chain carries TRBV28 and TRBJ2-5; maybe TRBD1 (5 bases). Germline-derived CDR1 and CDR2 are MDHEN and SYDVKM. Trimming took off 6 bases at V and 1 base at J, with 18 bases between the two ends. The CDR3 is 16 residues long. CDR3: CASRFRTGRGQETQYF. The CDR3 nucleotides read TGTGCCAGCAGGTTCCGAACGGGTAGGGGCCAAGAGACCCAGTACTTC.